This T cell receptor (beta chain) was captured in a study of shared clonotypes between healthy human individuals. Worth noting for this clone: Its target is not known.

The study enrolled healthy HIV-negative adults without recent acute infections or vaccinations as donors. CD4+ cells were split into CD45RA+ naive and CD45RA-negative memory subsets. Study-wide results and caveats: In having few donors, the study represented limited genetic and exposure-history diversity.

CDR1 and CDR2 (germline): KGHSH, LQKENI. Trimming shortened V by 0 bases and J by 2 bases, and 13 bases separated the two germline ends. CDR3 length equals 16 residues. Generated by immunoSEQ multiplex PCR, the TCRdb table keeps only in-frame clones and is missing some. The sample contains about 670,000 clones, around 72% of which appear only once. This clonotype was obtained from a woman under 40 in good health. Sequencing was performed on memory CD4+ T cells sorted from blood. Noted subset: CD45RA-negative fraction. V gene TRBV18 combines with J gene TRBJ1-1, with a tentative D call TRBD1 (5 bases). This CDR3 is CASSPPNGQGNTEAFF. CDR3 in DNA: TGTGCCAGCTCACCACCGAATGGGCAGGGAAACACTGAAGCTTTCTTT.